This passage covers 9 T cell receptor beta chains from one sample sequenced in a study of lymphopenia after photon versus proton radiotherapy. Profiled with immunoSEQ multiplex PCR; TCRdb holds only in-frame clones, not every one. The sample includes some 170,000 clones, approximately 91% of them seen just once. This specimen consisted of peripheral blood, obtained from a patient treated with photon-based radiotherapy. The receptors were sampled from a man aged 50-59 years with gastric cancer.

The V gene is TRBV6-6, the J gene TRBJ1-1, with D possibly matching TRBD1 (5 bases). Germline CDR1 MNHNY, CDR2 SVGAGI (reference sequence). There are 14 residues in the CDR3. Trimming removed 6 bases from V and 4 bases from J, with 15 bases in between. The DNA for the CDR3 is TGTGCCAGCAGCCGGACGACAGCGTCCACTGAAGCTTTCTTT. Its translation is CASSRTTASTEAFF.

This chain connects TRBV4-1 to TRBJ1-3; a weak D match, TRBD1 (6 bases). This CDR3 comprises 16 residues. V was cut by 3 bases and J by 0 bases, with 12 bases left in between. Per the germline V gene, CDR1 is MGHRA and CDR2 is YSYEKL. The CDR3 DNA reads TGCGCCAGCAGCCATGAGGGGACAAACTCTGGAAACACCATATATTTT. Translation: CASSHEGTNSGNTIYF.

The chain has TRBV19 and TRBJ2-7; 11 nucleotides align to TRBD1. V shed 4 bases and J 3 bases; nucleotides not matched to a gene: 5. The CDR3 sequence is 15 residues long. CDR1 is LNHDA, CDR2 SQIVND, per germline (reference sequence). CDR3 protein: CASSRTGTGGYEQYF. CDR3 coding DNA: TGTGCCAGTAGTAGGACCGGGACAGGGGGCTACGAGCAGTACTTC. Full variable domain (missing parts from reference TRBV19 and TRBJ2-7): DGGITQSPKYLFRKEGQNVTLSCEQNLNHDAMYWYRQDPGQGLRLIYYSQIVNDFQKGDIAEGYSVSREKKESFPLTVTSAQKNPTAFYLCASSRTGTGGYEQYFGPGTRLTVT.

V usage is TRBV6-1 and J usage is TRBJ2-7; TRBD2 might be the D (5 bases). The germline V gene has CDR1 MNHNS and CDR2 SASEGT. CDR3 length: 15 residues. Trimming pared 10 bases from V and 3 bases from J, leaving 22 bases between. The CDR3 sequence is CANTPGGLRNYEQYF. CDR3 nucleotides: TGTGCCAACACCCCAGGTGGACTCCGCAACTACGAGCAGTACTTC.

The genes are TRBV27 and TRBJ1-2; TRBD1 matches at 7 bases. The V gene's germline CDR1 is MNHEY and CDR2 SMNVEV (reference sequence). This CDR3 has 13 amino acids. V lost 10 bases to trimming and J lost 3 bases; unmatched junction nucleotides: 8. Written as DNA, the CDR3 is TGTGCCACCGCGGACAGGCTCCACTATGGCTACACCTTC. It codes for CATADRLHYGYTF.

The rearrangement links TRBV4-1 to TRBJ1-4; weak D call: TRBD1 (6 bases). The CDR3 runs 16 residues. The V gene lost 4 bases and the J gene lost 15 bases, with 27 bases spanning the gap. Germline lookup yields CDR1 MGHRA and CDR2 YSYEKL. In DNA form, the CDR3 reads TGCGCCAGCAGCCCGCGAAGGAGGTTGACAGGAGAAAAGGTGTTTTTT. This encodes CASSPRRRLTGEKVFF.

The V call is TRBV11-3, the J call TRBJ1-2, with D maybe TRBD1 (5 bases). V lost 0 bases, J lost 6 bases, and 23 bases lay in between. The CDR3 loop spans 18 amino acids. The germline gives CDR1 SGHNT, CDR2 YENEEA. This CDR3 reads CASSLDWTRVRELHGYTF. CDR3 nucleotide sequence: TGTGCCAGCAGCTTAGATTGGACTCGGGTCAGGGAGTTGCATGGCTACACCTTC.

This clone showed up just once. The CDR3 DNA reads TGTGCCAGCAGTTTAATACTCACCGGGGAGCTGTTTTTT. Translated, it gives CASSLILTGELFF. This sequence joins TRBV28 and TRBJ2-2; D is unclear. CDR3 length: 13 amino acids. V was cut by 2 bases and J by 4 bases, with 5 bases left in between. Germline V gives CDR1 MDHEN, CDR2 SYDVKM.

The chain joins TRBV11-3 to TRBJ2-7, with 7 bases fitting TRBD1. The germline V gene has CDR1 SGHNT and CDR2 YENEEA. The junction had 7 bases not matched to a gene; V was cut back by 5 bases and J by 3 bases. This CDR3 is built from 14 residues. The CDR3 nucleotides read TGTGCCAGCAGCCGGGACAGCAAGGGCTACGAGCAGTACTTC. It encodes CASSRDSKGYEQYF.